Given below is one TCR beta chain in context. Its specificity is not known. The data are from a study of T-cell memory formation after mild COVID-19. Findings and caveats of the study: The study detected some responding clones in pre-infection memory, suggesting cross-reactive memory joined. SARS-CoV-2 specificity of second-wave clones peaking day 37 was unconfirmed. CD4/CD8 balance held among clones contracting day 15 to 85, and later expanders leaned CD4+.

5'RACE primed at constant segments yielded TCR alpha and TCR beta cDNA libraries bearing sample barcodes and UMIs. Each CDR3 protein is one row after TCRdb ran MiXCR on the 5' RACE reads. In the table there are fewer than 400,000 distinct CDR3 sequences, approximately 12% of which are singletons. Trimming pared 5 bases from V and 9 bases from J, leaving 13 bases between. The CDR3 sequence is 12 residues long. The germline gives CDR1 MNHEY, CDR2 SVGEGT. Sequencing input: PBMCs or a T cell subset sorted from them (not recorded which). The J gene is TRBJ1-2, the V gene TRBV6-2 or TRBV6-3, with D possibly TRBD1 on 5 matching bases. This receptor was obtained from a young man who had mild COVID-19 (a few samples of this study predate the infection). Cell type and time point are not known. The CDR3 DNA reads TGTGCCAGCAGTACAACCCGACAGAGCTACACCTTC. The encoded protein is CASSTTRQSYTF.